This T cell receptor (beta chain) was sequenced for a study of long-term antiretroviral therapy in people with HIV. Deletions cut 5 bases from V and 6 bases from J, with 14 bases between. This CDR3 is built from 13 residues. Per the germline V gene, CDR1 is SGHKS and CDR2 is YYEKEE (reference sequence). The samples, holding about 1-10 million cryopreserved PBMC, were thawed before DNA extraction was carried out. Researchers ran immunoSEQ v3.0 at survey level. Data came from immunoSEQ multiplex PCR; TCRdb stores just in-frame clones and leaves some out. The data show tens of thousands of clones, with 90% seen just once and approximately 4.5% held by the top ten.

The V and J genes are TRBV5-5 and TRBJ1-1, with D hard to call. Material: unsorted PBMCs, obtained 5 to 5.5 years after starting antiretroviral therapy. This TCR was recovered from a woman in her forties with HIV. This CDR3 is CASSSVPAAEAFF. CDR3 coding DNA: TGTGCCAGCAGTTCGGTCCCGGCGGCTGAAGCTTTCTTT.